The text below deals with one TCR beta chain. The data belong to a study of blood T cell repertoires in COVID-19. Study-wide background: Some COVID-19 samples were acute and others convalescent; all came from the United States, Italy and Spain. T cells, B-cell-depleted T cells, or PBMCs supplied cDNA or gDNA.

The CDR3 has 17 residues. Germline V CDR1 and CDR2: GTSNPN, SVGIG (reference sequence). V was trimmed by 3 bases and J by 0 bases, leaving 20 bases between them. Under the authors' procedure: Estimation of nucleated cell counts relied on the amplification of reference gene primers. The method was immunoSEQ multiplex PCR; TCRdb's version includes in-frame clones alone and lacks a portion of them. V and J calls and clone size come straight from that table; D and trimming were deduced from the DNA. The data hold hundreds of thousands of clones, with about four fifths observed a single time. This sequence joins TRBV30 and TRBJ1-1; possibly TRBD1 for D (6 bases). The sample comprised peripheral blood. This receptor was taken from a woman aged 50 to 60 with acute or convalescent COVID-19. The CDR3 loop reads CAWSANPGTSMNTEAFF. The CDR3 DNA follows: TGTGCCTGGAGCGCTAACCCCGGGACATCTATGAACACTGAAGCTTTCTTT.